These 17 T cell receptor beta chains originate from one sample sequenced in a study of shared clonotypes between healthy human individuals. Here immunoSEQ multiplex PCR was the method, and the copy in TCRdb shows in-frame clones only, minus some. Among approximately 500,000 clones listed, 90% to 96% were seen once. Sample: naive CD4+ T cells sorted from blood. The subset was: CD45RA+ positively selected. The receptors derive from a woman aged 30 to 39 in good health.

The chain links TRBV11-2 to TRBJ2-7; perhaps TRBD2 as D (5 bases). Germline CDR1 SGHAT, CDR2 FQNNGV. The V gene lost 3 bases and the J gene lost 6 bases, with 12 bases spanning the gap. This CDR3 comprises 13 residues. CDR3 nucleotides: TGTGCCAGCAGCTTGGAGGTCGCGTCCGAGCAGTACTTC. This gives the protein CASSLEVASEQYF. The whole variable domain, filled in from reference TRBV11-2 and TRBJ2-7, reads EAGVAQSPRYKIIEKRQSVAFWCNPISGHATLYWYQQILGQGPKLLIQFQNNGVVDDSQLPKDRFSAERLKGVDSTLKIQPAKLEDSAVYLCASSLEVASEQYFGPGTRLTVT.

The rearrangement uses TRBV6-1 and TRBJ1-3, with 9 bases lining up with TRBD1. The CDR3 is 15 amino acids. Trimming took 2 bases from V and 9 from J; bases not matched to a gene: 8. Germline V CDR1 and CDR2: MNHNS, SASEGT. In DNA form, the CDR3 reads TGTGCCAGCAGTGAAACGGACAGGGGCTGGAGCACCATATATTTT. It encodes CASSETDRGWSTIYF.

This clone was counted once. The V call is TRBV7-9, the J call TRBJ1-2; the D gene is possibly TRBD1 (6 bases). The CDR3 length is 14 residues. Germline-derived CDR1 and CDR2 are SEHNR and FQNEAQ (reference sequence). The ends were cut back, 5 bases at V and 5 bases at J, with 15 bases in the middle. This chain's CDR3 is CASSRGQSGYGYTF. The CDR3, as DNA: TGTGCCAGCAGCCGCGGACAGAGCGGTTATGGCTACACCTTC.

The chain uses TRBV5-1 and TRBJ2-5, with TRBD2 matching over 7 bases. J was trimmed by 1 base and V by 4 bases; bases with no gene match: 10. Germline V gene sequence: CDR1 SGHRS, CDR2 YFSETQ. The length of the CDR3 is 16 residues. The CDR3 DNA reads TGCGCCAGCAGCCAAAGCGGGACGCCCGTCCAAGAGACCCAGTACTTC. It yields the protein CASSQSGTPVQETQYF.

The genes are TRBV29-1 and TRBJ1-2; TRBD1 matches 10 bases. With V trimmed by 6 bases and J by 7 bases, 8 bases remained unmatched. Germline V gives CDR1 SQVTM, CDR2 ANQGSEA. This CDR3 comprises 13 residues. The CDR3 DNA is TGCAGCGTCCGGGACAGGGGTTTGGCTGGCTACACCTTC. Protein product: CSVRDRGLAGYTF.

The rearrangement uses TRBV11-2 and TRBJ2-5, with 8 bases fitting TRBD1. The better agreement between TRBJ2-7 and the DNA end casts doubt on the J call. The germline CDR1 and CDR2 sequences are SGHAT and FQNNGV. The CDR3 has 15 residues. The CDR3 DNA follows: TGTGCCAGCAGCGTTGGACAGGGAAGCTCCTACGAGCAGTACTTC. It yields the protein CASSVGQGSSYEQYF.

The chain joins TRBV11-1 to TRBJ1-5, with a weak D call TRBD1 (6 bases). The V gene's germline CDR1 is SGHAT and CDR2 FQDESV (reference sequence). The CDR3 consists of 14 residues. The V end was cut by 5 bases, the J end by 5 bases, with 13 bases between. CDR3 sequence (DNA): TGTGCCAGCAGCCCCCCAGGGGCCGATCAGCCCCAGCATTTT. This sequence encodes CASSPPGADQPQHF. Filled out from reference TRBV11-1 and TRBJ1-5, the complete variable domain reads EAEVAQSPRYKITEKSQAVAFWCDPISGHATLYWYRQILGQGPELLVQFQDESVVDDSQLPKDRFSAERLKGVDSTLKIQPAELGDSAMYLCASSPPGADQPQHFGDGTRLSIL.

As regards this clone: A read error may account for a junction end that differs from germline. This chain joins TRBV4-1 and TRBJ2-7; no reliable D call. This CDR3 is 15 amino acids long. Germline V gene sequence: CDR1 MGHRA, CDR2 YSYEKL. The CDR3 loop reads CASSQEDATYYEQYF. CDR3 bases: TGTGCCAGCAGCCAAGAAGACGCGACTTACTACGAGCAGTACTTC.

The chain combines TRBV6-1 with TRBJ2-1; TRBD1 matches 8 bases. Germline V lookup: CDR1 MNHNS, CDR2 SASEGT. The V gene end was trimmed by 4 bases and the J gene end by 4 bases; junction bases not matched to a gene: 3. The length of the CDR3 is 14 residues. The CDR3 DNA is TGTGCCAGCAGTGGGGACAGGAGTTACAATGAGCAGTTCTTC. Its protein is CASSGDRSYNEQFF.

This chain connects TRBV28 to TRBJ2-5; D not resolved. Trimming left V 6 bases short and J 1 base short, with 9 bases between. The CDR3 length is 13 residues. Germline lookup yields CDR1 MDHEN and CDR2 SYDVKM. CDR3 region: CASRMTTQETQYF. The CDR3, as DNA: TGTGCCAGCAGAATGACGACCCAAGAGACCCAGTACTTC.

The genes are TRBV19 and TRBJ2-7, with TRBD2 as a possible D gene (6 bases). Germline V gene sequence: CDR1 LNHDA, CDR2 SQIVND (reference sequence). The CDR3 covers 15 residues. V was shortened by 5 bases and J by 0 bases, with 14 bases between the two germline ends. The CDR3 region has the DNA TGTGCCAGTAGTTCAAGCGGGCCTAGCTCCTACGAGCAGTACTTC. Amino acid sequence: CASSSSGPSSYEQYF.

A single count supports this clone. The chain has TRBV28 and TRBJ2-7; 9 bases map to TRBD2. CDR3 length equals 16 residues. The germline CDR1 and CDR2 sequences are MDHEN and SYDVKM. V gave up 5 bases and J gave up 5 bases; unmatched junction bases: 13. CDR3 DNA: TGTGCCAGCAGTCAGACGCAGCTAGCGGGAAGGGACGAGCAGTACTTC. Translation: CASSQTQLAGRDEQYF. Full variable domain (remainder filled in from reference TRBV28 and TRBJ2-7): DVKVTQSSRYLVKRTGEKVFLECVQDMDHENMFWYRQDPGLGLRLIYFSYDVKMKEKGDIPEGYSVSREKKERFSLILESASTNQTSMYLCASSQTQLAGRDEQYFGPGTRLTVT.

The chain is built from TRBV5-1 and TRBJ2-7; TRBD2 matches 7 bases. From germline, CDR1 is SGHRS and CDR2 YFSETQ. The CDR3 is 12 amino acids. V lost 6 bases and J lost 4; bases outside the gene matches: 4. The CDR3 DNA reads as TGCGCCAGCATCGGTAGCGGGTACGAGCAGTACTTC. The encoded protein is CASIGSGYEQYF.

V and J are TRBV18 and TRBJ1-1; D perhaps matches TRBD1 (5 bases). Germline-derived CDR1 and CDR2 are KGHSH and LQKENI. The CDR3 runs to 13 residues. V was trimmed by 2 bases and J by 5 bases, leaving 9 bases between them. CDR3 sequence reads: CASSPGAQTEAFF. The DNA for the CDR3 is TGTGCCAGCTCACCAGGGGCCCAAACTGAAGCTTTCTTT.

The chain links TRBV10-3 to TRBJ1-2; possible D gene TRBD1, 6 bases. The CDR3 sequence is 13 residues long. Trimming left V 10 bases short and J 6 bases short, with 18 bases between. The germline V gene has CDR1 ENHRY and CDR2 SYGVKD. CDR3 sequence reads: CASSERGVDGYTF. The DNA for the CDR3 is TGTGCCAGCTCCGAGAGGGGGGTCGATGGCTACACCTTC.

Concerning this clone: Other nucleotide sequences in the sample specify the same CDR3. V gene TRBV6-1 combines with J gene TRBJ2-7, with 8 bases identical to TRBD1. CDR1 MNHNS and CDR2 SASEGT come from the germline V gene. The CDR3 sequence is 14 residues long. V was pared by 8 bases and J by 1 base, with 7 bases of the junction left unmatched. The CDR3 loop is CASRRGQGSYEQYF. The CDR3 DNA reads TGTGCCAGCCGACGCGGACAGGGTTCCTACGAGCAGTACTTC.

A word on this clone: One end of the junction is discordant with germline, which a read error may explain. V is TRBV28 and J is TRBJ1-1, with TRBD1 matching over 8 bases. Germline CDR1 is MDHEN and CDR2 is SYDVKM. The CDR3 has 15 residues. CDR3 nucleotide sequence: TGTGCCAGCACTTTAAGTACAGGGGGGACGAGTGAAGCTTTCTTT. Translation gives CASTLSTGGTSEAFF.